A selection of T cell receptor beta chains follows, all from one sample in a study of identical twins. TCRdb ran MiXCR on the 5' RACE reads and lists one entry per CDR3 protein. The sample shows some 500,000 distinct CDR3 sequences, about 13% of them seen only once. These data were likewise used in another study, on yellow fever vaccine responses in identical twins.

The sample was CD4+ T cells sorted from blood. These receptors were collected from a woman between 18 and 29 years old in good health. Each CDR3 is given with its conserved first and last residue. A D gene is named only where the DNA matches it firmly. The size of a clone is reported for some rows only, either as once, few or many, or as a class for expanded clones.

size: many; V: TRBV15; D: TRBD2; J: TRBJ2-3; DNA: TGTGCCACCAGTAGTGGACTAGCGGGAGCGACAGATACGCAGTATTTT; CDR3: CATSSGLAGATDTQYF
size: .; V: TRBV7-2; D: .; J: TRBJ2-2; DNA: TGTGCCAGCAGCCCAGTCGGGACCCTCAACACCGGGGAGCTGTTTTTT; CDR3: CASSPVGTLNTGELFF
size: many; V: TRBV14; D: .; J: TRBJ1-2; DNA: TGTGCCAGCAGCCCCGGGACTGTATATGGCTACACCTTC; CDR3: CASSPGTVYGYTF
size: .; V: TRBV6-1; D: .; J: TRBJ2-1; DNA: TGTGCCAGCACCCCACCGGGGGCGAATGAGCAGTTCTTC; CDR3: CASTPPGANEQFF
size: few; V: TRBV5-1; D: TRBD1; J: TRBJ1-2; DNA: TGCGCCAGCAGCCCGGGGACAGTTTTTAACTATGGCTACACCTTC; CDR3: CASSPGTVFNYGYTF
size: .; V: TRBV27; D: .; J: TRBJ2-5; DNA: TGTGCCAGCAGTCTGCTTCCCGGGACCCGCCTGGAGACCCAGTACTTC; CDR3: CASSLLPGTRLETQYF
size: .; V: TRBV29-1; D: .; J: TRBJ2-5; DNA: TGCAGCGTTGAAGAAGGTGGCACCCAGTACTTC; CDR3: CSVEEGGTQYF
size: few; V: TRBV25-1; D: TRBD1; J: TRBJ2-7; DNA: TGTGCCAGTGGGACAGGGGGACTATACGAGCAGTACTTC; CDR3: CASGTGGLYEQYF
size: many; V: TRBV12-3/TRBV12-4; D: TRBD1; J: TRBJ1-1; DNA: TGTGCCAGCAGTTCGGACAGGGGGCTTCGAACTGAAGCTTTCTTT; CDR3: CASSSDRGLRTEAFF
size: many; V: TRBV12-3/TRBV12-4; D: .; J: TRBJ2-3; DNA: TGTGCCAGCAGTCCCGGGAGCCAAGATACGCAGTATTTT; CDR3: CASSPGSQDTQYF
size: .; V: TRBV12-3/TRBV12-4; D: .; J: TRBJ2-7; DNA: TGTGCCAGCAGTTTAAAGGATATCCTGTACGAGCAGTACTTC; CDR3: CASSLKDILYEQYF
size: few; V: TRBV7-8; D: .; J: TRBJ2-7; DNA: TGTGCCAGCAGCAAGGATTCGGGGAAGAGCTCCTACGAGCAGTACTTC; CDR3: CASSKDSGKSSYEQYF
size: .; V: TRBV5-6; D: TRBD1; J: TRBJ2-7; DNA: TGTGCCAGCAGCTTGGTGGGCGACAGGGAGCGCGACGAGCAGTACTTC; CDR3: CASSLVGDRERDEQYF
size: many; V: TRBV5-1; D: TRBD1; J: TRBJ2-7; DNA: TGCGCCAGCAGTACGGGACAGGGCTCCTACGAGCAGTACTTC; CDR3: CASSTGQGSYEQYF
size: few; V: TRBV7-9; D: .; J: TRBJ1-1; DNA: TGTGCCAGCAGCTTATTAGGGTACACTGAAGCTTTCTTT; CDR3: CASSLLGYTEAFF
size: many; V: TRBV4-1; D: TRBD1; J: TRBJ2-2; DNA: TGCGCCAGCAGCCAAGAAAGGGGGCTTGACACCGGGGAGCTGTTTTTT; CDR3: CASSQERGLDTGELFF
size: .; V: TRBV20-1; D: .; J: TRBJ2-3; DNA: TGCAGTGCTAGAATCGGTTGGGGCACAGATACGCAGTATTTT; CDR3: CSARIGWGTDTQYF
size: few; V: TRBV7-2; D: .; J: TRBJ1-6; DNA: TGTGCCAGCAGCCCAACTCGGCAGGGTCCTGGTTCACCCCTCCACTTT; CDR3: CASSPTRQGPGSPLHF
size: .; V: TRBV18; D: .; J: TRBJ2-7; DNA: TGTGCCAGCTCACCTTCAGGAAGGCCTGCCTACGAGCAGTACTTC; CDR3: CASSPSGRPAYEQYF
size: .; V: TRBV12-3/TRBV12-4; D: TRBD1; J: TRBJ1-1; DNA: TGTGCCAGCACTGGGGGGGACAGGTCGACTGAAGCTTTCTTT; CDR3: CASTGGDRSTEAFF
size: .; V: TRBV5-1; D: .; J: TRBJ2-7; DNA: TGCGCCAGCAGCTTGGGACGGTCAAACTCCTACGAGCAGTACTTC; CDR3: CASSLGRSNSYEQYF
size: .; V: TRBV29-1; D: TRBD1; J: TRBJ2-7; DNA: TGCAGCGGTCGGACAGGGGGCGAGCAGTACTTC; CDR3: CSGRTGGEQYF
size: .; V: TRBV20-1; D: .; J: TRBJ2-1; DNA: TGCAGTGCTTTGAGCGTGTACAATGAGCAGTTCTTC; CDR3: CSALSVYNEQFF
size: .; V: TRBV27; D: .; J: TRBJ2-7; DNA: TGTGCCAGCGGACAGCCTGGGAAAAACACCTACGAGCAGTACTTC; CDR3: CASGQPGKNTYEQYF
size: many; V: TRBV10-3; D: TRBD2; J: TRBJ2-1; DNA: TGTGCCATCAGTGGTGCGGGAGGACGCTCCTACAATGAGCAGTTCTTC; CDR3: CAISGAGGRSYNEQFF
size: .; V: TRBV28; D: .; J: TRBJ2-7; DNA: TGTGCCAGCAGTTTGTCCAACGGGTTCGAGCAGTACTTC; CDR3: CASSLSNGFEQYF
size: many; V: TRBV4-1; D: TRBD2; J: TRBJ2-1; DNA: TGCGCCAGCAGCCGCGGGGGAACGGGATACAATGAGCAGTTCTTC; CDR3: CASSRGGTGYNEQFF
size: many; V: TRBV5-1; D: .; J: TRBJ1-1; DNA: TGCGCCAGCAGGGACAGCACTGAAGCTTTCTTT; CDR3: CASRDSTEAFF
size: .; V: TRBV18; D: .; J: TRBJ2-3; DNA: TGTGCCAGCTCACCGATTCCCGCTAGCACAGATACGCAGTATTTT; CDR3: CASSPIPASTDTQYF
size: few; V: TRBV29-1; D: .; J: TRBJ2-7; DNA: TGCAGCGCGAGAACAGGGACCATTGCCTACGAGCAGTACTTC; CDR3: CSARTGTIAYEQYF
size: .; V: TRBV7-2; D: .; J: TRBJ2-1; DNA: TGTGCCAGCAGCTTGGTCAGGCCAGGAGAGCAGTTCTTC; CDR3: CASSLVRPGEQFF
size: few; V: TRBV27; D: TRBD2; J: TRBJ2-1; DNA: TGTGCCAGCAGTTTACAGGGACTAGCAGGCAATGAGCAGTTCTTC; CDR3: CASSLQGLAGNEQFF
size: many; V: TRBV12-3/TRBV12-4; D: .; J: TRBJ2-7; DNA: TGTGCCAGCAGCTATGGGGGGACAGTAACCTACGAGCAGTACTTC; CDR3: CASSYGGTVTYEQYF